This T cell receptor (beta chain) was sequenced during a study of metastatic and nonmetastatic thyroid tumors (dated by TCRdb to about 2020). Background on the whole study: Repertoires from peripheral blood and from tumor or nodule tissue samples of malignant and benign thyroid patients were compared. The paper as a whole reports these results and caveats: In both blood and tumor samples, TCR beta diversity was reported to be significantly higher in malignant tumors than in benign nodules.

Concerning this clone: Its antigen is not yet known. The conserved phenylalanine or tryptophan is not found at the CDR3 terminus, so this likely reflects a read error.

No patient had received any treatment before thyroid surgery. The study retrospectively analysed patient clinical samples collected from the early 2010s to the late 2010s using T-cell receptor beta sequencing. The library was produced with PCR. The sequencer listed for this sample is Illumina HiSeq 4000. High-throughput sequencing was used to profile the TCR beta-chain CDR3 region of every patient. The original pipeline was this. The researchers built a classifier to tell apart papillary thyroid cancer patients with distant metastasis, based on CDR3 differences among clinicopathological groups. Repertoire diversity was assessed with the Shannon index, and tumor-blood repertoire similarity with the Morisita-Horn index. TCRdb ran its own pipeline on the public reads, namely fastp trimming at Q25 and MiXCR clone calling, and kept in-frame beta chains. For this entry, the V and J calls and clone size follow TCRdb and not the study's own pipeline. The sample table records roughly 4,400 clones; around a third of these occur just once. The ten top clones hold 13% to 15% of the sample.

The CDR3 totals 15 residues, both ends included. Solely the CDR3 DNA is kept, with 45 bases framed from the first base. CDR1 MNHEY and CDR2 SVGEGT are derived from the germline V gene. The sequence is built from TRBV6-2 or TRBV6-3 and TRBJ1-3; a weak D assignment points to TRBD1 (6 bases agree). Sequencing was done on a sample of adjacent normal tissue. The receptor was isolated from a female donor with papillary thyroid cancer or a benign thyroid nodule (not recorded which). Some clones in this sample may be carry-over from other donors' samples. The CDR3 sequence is CASIYSGTTGNSIYL. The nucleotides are TGTGCCAGCATTTACTCCGGGACAACTGGAAACTCCATATATTTG.